Sequencing of this T cell receptor (beta chain) was carried out in a study of T-cell reconstitution after alpha-beta-depleted transplantation in children. Whole-study findings and limits: Roughly two months post-transplant, alpha-beta T cells reportedly originated from several hundred graft clones that had expanded.

Unique molecular identifiers were used in preparing the TCRbeta library. TCRdb analysed the PCR reads with MiXCR anew, one entry per CDR3 protein. The sample yields around 110,000 distinct CDR3 sequences, 10% seen once. The CDR3 is made up of 15 amino acids. Germline CDR1 reads MNHEY; CDR2 reads SVGAGI. Trimming stripped 8 bases from V and 2 bases from J, with 13 bases between. This clonotype was detected ten times or more. The antigen is undetermined. The TCR was taken from a boy aged 2-15 years with acute lymphoblastic leukemia, due to receive a stem cell transplant. V is TRBV6-5 and J is TRBJ2-6; TRBD1 might be the D (6 bases). Specimen: PBMCs, collected before TCRalphabeta/CD19-depleted stem cell transplant. The CDR3 DNA reads as TGTGCCAGCTCAGGACAGCCGACTGGGGCCAACGTCCTGACTTTC. This encodes CASSGQPTGANVLTF.